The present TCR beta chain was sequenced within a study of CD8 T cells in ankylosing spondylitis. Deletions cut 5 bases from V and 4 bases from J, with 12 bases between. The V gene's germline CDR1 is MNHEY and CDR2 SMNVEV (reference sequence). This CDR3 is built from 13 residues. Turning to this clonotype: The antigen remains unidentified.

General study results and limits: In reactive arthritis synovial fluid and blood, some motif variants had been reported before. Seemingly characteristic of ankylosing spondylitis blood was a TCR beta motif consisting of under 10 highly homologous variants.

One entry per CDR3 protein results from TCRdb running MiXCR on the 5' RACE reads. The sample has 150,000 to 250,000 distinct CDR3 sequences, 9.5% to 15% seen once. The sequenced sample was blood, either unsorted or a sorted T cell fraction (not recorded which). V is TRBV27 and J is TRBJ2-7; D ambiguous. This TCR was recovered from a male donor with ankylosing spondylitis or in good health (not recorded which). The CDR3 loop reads CASSLLPIYEQYF. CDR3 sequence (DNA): TGTGCCAGCAGTCTCCTCCCCATATACGAGCAGTACTTC.